The rows below give T cell receptor beta chains drawn from one sample of a study of blood T cell repertoires in COVID-19. Assay used: immunoSEQ multiplex PCR; TCRdb lists only in-frame clones, some missing. Altogether roughly 150,000 clones are present, under 90% being singletons, with the ten largest covering about 10%. The sequencing input was peripheral blood. The source is a woman older than 75 with active or convalescent COVID-19. Both conserved end residues are part of each CDR3.

>TRBV9|TRBJ2-2
CASSVSPLAAGELFF
>TRBV6-5|TRBJ2-7
CASSRGLGGYEQYF
>TRBV7-3|TRBJ1-3
CASSSSGAGNTIYF
>TRBV28|TRBJ1-1
CASSLRLTGDHMNTEAFF
>TRBV7-9|TRBJ1-4
CASSYRGTNEKLFF
>TRBV6-2/TRBV6-3|TRBJ2-1
CASSRLGLAGVSYNEQFF
>TRBV19|TRBJ2-7
CASSIGGGSYEQYF
>TRBV19|TRBJ1-4
CASSHGTGVNNEKLFF
>TRBV29-1|TRBJ1-1
CSVGEGMNTEAFF
>TRBV19|TRBJ2-1
CASSIGASGSYNEQFF
>TRBV29-1|TRBJ2-7
CSVHEVGWGPDSYEQYF
>TRBV19|TRBJ2-7
CASSILAGSDEQYF
>TRBV3-1/TRBV3-2|TRBJ2-3
CASSQGDGTTDTQYF
>TRBV5-1|TRBJ1-6
CASSLEPGANSPLHF
>TRBV3-1/TRBV3-2|TRBJ2-5
CASSQVPSGGSRETQYF
>TRBV30|TRBJ1-1
CAWNFRDGTEAFF
>TRBV12-3/TRBV12-4|TRBJ2-3
CASSLADTQYF
>TRBV10-1|TRBJ2-7
CASREGTSGNLYF
>TRBV28|TRBJ2-7
CASSSTRYGTSGRPYEQYF
>TRBV6-5|TRBJ1-2
CASSYSSGLYGYTF
>TRBV5-1|TRBJ2-1
CASSLADGQSYNEQFF
>TRBV3-1/TRBV3-2|TRBJ1-2
CASSQARDRGPSNYGYTF
>TRBV5-1|TRBJ1-1
CASSLTDRANTEAFF
>TRBV7-3|TRBJ1-1
CASSTSKNTEAFF
>TRBV19|TRBJ2-3
CASSMSKGGTDTQYF
>TRBV10-1|TRBJ1-2
CASTTGTDYGYTF
>TRBV5-1|TRBJ2-6
CASSLLAGSSGANVLTF
>TRBV28|TRBJ1-1
CASSVTGLLDTEAFF
>TRBV19|TRBJ2-4
CASRRTGGENIQYF
>TRBV4-1|TRBJ2-1
CASSQGRLAGAYNEQFF
>TRBV2|TRBJ2-7
CASRLQGVGEQYF
>TRBV6-6|TRBJ1-4
CASSDSGTGNEKLFF
>TRBV2|TRBJ1-1
CASSVQGGFMNTEAFF
>TRBV5-1|TRBJ2-3
CASRQGSTDTQYF
>TRBV24-1|TRBJ2-2
CATSDLRLGANTGELFF
>TRBV3-1/TRBV3-2|TRBJ2-7
CASSQDWAGFYEQYF
>TRBV18|TRBJ1-1
CASSPQPRDRVTLSEAFF
>TRBV5-1|TRBJ2-1
CASSMGQGTNEQFF
>TRBV5-5|TRBJ1-2
CASSVKADYGYTF